These 4 T cell receptor beta chains were all obtained from the same sample, sequenced in a study of T cell responses to AZD1222 COVID-19 vaccine. The assay was immunoSEQ multiplex PCR, and TCRdb's table has in-frame clones only and misses some. The sample yields about 140,000 clones, 93% seen once. The sequences come from peripheral blood, collected after recovery from COVID-19. These receptors were obtained from an adult who had recovered from COVID-19.

This chain joins TRBV28 and TRBJ2-2, with D possibly being TRBD1 or TRBD2 (8 bases each). This CDR3 region has 16 residues. The V end was cut by 5 bases, the J end by 4 bases, with 17 bases between. The germline V gene has CDR1 MDHEN and CDR2 SYDVKM. The CDR3 spells CASSPGGAGGTGELFF. The CDR3, as DNA: TGTGCCAGCAGTCCAGGGGGCGCGGGGGGCACCGGGGAGCTGTTTTTT.

This clone has a single count. The J gene is TRBJ1-6, the V gene TRBV28; the D is unclear. The CDR3 runs 14 residues. The V end was cut by 10 bases, the J end by 5 bases, with 15 bases between. Per germline, CDR1 MDHEN and CDR2 SYDVKM. DNA of the CDR3: TGTGCCATCTACGTGGCAGGAGATAATTCACCCCTCCACTTT. Amino acid sequence: CAIYVAGDNSPLHF. Variable domain in full (rest from reference TRBV28 and TRBJ1-6): DVKVTQSSRYLVKRTGEKVFLECVQDMDHENMFWYRQDPGLGLRLIYFSYDVKMKEKGDIPEGYSVSREKKERFSLILESASTNQTSMYLCAIYVAGDNSPLHFGNGTRLTVT.

This chain uses TRBV21-1 with TRBJ1-1; the DNA was not compared with TRBD1, the D call given in the table. TRBV21-1 is a pseudogene segment. This CDR3 is 12 amino acids long. The CDR3 bases are TGTGCCAGCAGCCCCATGAACACTGAAGCTTTCTTT. This codes for CASSPMNTEAFF.

This clone was detected once. The chain uses TRBV7-2 and TRBJ2-7, with D unresolved. Trimming left V 3 bases short and J 2 bases short, with 14 bases between. The length of the CDR3 is 15 residues. Germline V gives CDR1 SGHTA, CDR2 FQGNSA. CDR3 sequence (DNA): TGTGCCAGCAGCTTGCGGCCTCTACATCCCTACGAGCAGTACTTC. Its protein product is CASSLRPLHPYEQYF.